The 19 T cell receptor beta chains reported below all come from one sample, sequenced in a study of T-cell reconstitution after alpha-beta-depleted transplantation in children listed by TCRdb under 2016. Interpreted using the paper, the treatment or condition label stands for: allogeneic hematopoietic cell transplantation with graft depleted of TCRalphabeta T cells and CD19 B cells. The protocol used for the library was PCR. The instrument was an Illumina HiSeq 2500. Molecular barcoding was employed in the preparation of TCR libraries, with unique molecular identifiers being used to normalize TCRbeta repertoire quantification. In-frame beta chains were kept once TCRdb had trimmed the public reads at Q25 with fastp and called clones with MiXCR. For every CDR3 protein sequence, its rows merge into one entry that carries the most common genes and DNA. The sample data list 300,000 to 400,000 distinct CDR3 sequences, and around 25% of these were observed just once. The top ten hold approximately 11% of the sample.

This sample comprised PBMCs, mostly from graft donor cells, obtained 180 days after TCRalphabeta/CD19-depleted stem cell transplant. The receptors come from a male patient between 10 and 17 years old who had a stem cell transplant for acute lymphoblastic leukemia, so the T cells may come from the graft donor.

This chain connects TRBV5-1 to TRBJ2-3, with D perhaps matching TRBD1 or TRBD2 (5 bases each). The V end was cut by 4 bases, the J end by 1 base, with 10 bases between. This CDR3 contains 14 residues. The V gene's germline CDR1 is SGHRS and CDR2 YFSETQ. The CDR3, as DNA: TGCGCCAGCAGCCGGGGCCCCCGCACAGATACGCAGTATTTT. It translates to CASSRGPRTDTQYF.

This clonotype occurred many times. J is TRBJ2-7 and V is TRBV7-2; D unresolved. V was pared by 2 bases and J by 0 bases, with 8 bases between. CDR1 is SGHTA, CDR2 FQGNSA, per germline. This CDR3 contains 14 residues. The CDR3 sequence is CASSLWVSSYEQYF. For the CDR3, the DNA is TGTGCCAGCAGCTTATGGGTTTCCTCCTACGAGCAGTACTTC.

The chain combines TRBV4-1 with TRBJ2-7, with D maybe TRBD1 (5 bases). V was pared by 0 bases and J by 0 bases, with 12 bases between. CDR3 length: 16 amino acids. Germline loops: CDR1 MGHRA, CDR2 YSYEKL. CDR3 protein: CASSQEETVSSYEQYF. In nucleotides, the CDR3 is TGCGCCAGCAGCCAAGAAGAGACAGTCTCCTCCTACGAGCAGTACTTC.

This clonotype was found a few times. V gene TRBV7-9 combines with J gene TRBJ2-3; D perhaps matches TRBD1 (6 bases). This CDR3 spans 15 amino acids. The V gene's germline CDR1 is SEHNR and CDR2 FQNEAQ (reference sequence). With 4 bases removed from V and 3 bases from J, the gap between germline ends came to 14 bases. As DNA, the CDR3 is TGTGCCAGCAGCTCTATACAGGGAAGAACAGATACGCAGTATTTT. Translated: CASSSIQGRTDTQYF.

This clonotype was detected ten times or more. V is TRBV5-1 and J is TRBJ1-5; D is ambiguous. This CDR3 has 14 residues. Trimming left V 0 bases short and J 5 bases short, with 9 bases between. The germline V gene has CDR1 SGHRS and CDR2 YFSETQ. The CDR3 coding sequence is TGCGCCAGCAGCTTGGTTGAGGGAGATCAGCCCCAGCATTTT. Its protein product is CASSLVEGDQPQHF.

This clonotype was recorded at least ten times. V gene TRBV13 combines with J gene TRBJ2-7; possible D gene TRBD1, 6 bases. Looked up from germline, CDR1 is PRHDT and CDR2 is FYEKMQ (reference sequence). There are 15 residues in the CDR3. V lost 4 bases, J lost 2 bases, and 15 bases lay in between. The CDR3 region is CASSSQTGLPYEQYF. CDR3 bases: TGTGCCAGCAGCTCCCAGACAGGTCTCCCCTACGAGCAGTACTTC.

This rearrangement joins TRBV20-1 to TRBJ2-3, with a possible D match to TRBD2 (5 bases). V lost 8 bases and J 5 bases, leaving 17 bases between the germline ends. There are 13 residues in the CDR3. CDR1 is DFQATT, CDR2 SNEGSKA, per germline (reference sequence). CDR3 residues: CSHSDPKGDTQYF. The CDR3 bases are TGCAGTCATAGCGACCCTAAAGGAGATACGCAGTATTTT.

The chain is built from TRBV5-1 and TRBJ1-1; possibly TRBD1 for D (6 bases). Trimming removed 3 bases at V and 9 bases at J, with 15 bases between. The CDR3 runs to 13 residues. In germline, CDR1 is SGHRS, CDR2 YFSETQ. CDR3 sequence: CASSSGTGAQAFF. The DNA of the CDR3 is TGCGCCAGCAGCTCGGGGACGGGGGCCCAAGCTTTCTTT. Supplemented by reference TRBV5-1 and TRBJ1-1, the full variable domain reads KAGVTQTPRYLIKTRGQQVTLSCSPISGHRSVSWYQQTPGQGLQFLFEYFSETQRNKGNFPGRFSGRQFSNSRSEMNVSTLELGDSALYLCASSSGTGAQAFFGQGTRLTVV.

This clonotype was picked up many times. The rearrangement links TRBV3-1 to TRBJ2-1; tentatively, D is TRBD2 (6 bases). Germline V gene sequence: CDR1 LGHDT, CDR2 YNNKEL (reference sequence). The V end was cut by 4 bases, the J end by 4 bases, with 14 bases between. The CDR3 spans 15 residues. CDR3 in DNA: TGTGCCAGCAGCCTCGCCGGGACTGGATACAATGAGCAGTTCTTC. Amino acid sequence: CASSLAGTGYNEQFF.

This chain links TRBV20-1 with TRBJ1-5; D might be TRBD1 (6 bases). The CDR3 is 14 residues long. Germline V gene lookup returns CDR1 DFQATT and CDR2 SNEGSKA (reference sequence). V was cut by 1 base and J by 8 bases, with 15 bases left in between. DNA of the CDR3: TGCAGTGCTAGAGTGGGGGGGCGCGGGAAGCCCCAGCATTTT. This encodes CSARVGGRGKPQHF.

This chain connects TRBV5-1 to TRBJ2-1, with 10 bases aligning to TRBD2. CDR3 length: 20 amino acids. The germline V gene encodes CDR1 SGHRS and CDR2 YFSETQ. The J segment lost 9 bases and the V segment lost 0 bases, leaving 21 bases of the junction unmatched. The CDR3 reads CASSLGHRRSFSGTSVEQFF. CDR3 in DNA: TGCGCCAGCAGCTTGGGGCATAGGAGATCTTTTTCCGGGACTAGCGTTGAGCAGTTCTTC. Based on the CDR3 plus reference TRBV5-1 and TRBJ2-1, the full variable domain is KAGVTQTPRYLIKTRGQQVTLSCSPISGHRSVSWYQQTPGQGLQFLFEYFSETQRNKGNFPGRFSGRQFSNSRSEMNVSTLELGDSALYLCASSLGHRRSFSGTSVEQFFGPGTRLTVL.

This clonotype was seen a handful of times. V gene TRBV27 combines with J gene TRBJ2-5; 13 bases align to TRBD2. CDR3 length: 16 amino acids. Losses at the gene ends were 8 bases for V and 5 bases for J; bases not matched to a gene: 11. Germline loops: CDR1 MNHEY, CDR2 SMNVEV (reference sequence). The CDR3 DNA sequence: TGTGCCAGCGCACGGAGACTAGCGGGAGGAGGGGAGACCCAGTACTTC. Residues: CASARRLAGGGETQYF.

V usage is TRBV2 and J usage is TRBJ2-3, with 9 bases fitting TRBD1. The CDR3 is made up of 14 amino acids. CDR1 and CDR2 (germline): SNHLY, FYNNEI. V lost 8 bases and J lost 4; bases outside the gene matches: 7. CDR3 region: CASVEDRGADTQYF. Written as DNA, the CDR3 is TGTGCCAGCGTGGAGGACAGGGGAGCAGATACGCAGTATTTT.

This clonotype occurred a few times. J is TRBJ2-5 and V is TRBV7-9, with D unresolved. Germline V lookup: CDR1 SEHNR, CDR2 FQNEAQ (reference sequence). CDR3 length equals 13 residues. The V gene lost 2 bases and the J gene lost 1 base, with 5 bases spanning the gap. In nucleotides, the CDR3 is TGTGCCAGCAGCTTAAGTATCCAAGAGACCCAGTACTTC. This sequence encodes CASSLSIQETQYF.

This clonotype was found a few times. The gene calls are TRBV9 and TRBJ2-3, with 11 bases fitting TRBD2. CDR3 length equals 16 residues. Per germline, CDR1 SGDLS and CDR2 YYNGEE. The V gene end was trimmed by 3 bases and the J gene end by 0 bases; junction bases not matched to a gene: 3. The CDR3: CASSARLAGSTDTQYF. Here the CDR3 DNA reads TGTGCCAGCAGCGCCCGACTAGCGGGAAGCACAGATACGCAGTATTTT.

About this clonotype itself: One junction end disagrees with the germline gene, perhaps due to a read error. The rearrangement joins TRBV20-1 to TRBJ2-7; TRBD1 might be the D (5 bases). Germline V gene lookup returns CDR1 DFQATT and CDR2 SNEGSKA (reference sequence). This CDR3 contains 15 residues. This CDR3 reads CSAKEGSGVYRSPNF. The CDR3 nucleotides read TGCAGTGCTAAAGAAGGCTCCGGAGTATACAGGAGTCCCAACTTC.

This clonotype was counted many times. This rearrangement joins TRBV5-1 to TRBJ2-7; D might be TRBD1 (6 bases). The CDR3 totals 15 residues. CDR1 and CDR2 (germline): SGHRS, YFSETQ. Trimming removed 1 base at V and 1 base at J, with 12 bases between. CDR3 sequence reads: CASSLIPGTSYEQYF. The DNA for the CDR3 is TGCGCCAGCAGCTTGATACCAGGGACATCCTACGAGCAGTACTTC.

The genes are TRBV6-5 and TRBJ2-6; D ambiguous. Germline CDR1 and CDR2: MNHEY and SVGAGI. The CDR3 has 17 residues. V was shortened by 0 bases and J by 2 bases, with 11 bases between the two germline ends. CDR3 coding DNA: TGTGCCAGCAGTTACTCGATGCTGCAGACTGGGGCCAACGTCCTGACTTTC. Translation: CASSYSMLQTGANVLTF.

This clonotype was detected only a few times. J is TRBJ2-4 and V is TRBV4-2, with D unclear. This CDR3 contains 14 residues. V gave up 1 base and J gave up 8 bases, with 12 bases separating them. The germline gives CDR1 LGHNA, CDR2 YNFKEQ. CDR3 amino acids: CASSQAVGGDIQYF. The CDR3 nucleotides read TGTGCCAGCAGCCAAGCGGTGGGTGGGGACATTCAGTACTTC.